This TCR beta chain was recorded in a study of vaccination and CD4 T cells after COVID-19. Overall study: Overlapping spike peptides served as the stimulus for the cells. These peptides came from SARS-CoV-2 and from the common cold coronaviruses HCoV-NL63, HCoV-OC43 and HCoV-229E. Control cultures were supplied with a CEFX pool, an HIV-1 Nef pool, or no peptide at all. The study's findings and limits: Spike mono-reactivity was shown by 304 of 307 vaccine-specific clones in convalescent patients.

Cultured CD4+ T cell DNA was sequenced using the Oncomine TCR Beta short-read assay. Cultures of CD4+ T cells served as the source for extracting genomic DNA. TCRdb ran MiXCR on the PCR reads and lists one entry per CDR3 protein. The profile shows 15,000 to 20,000 distinct CDR3 sequences, less than 30% of them singletons. Treatment denoted: approximately 9-day PBMC culture with coronavirus spike peptide pools or control peptides (ViraFEST assay). This clonotype has only a few counts. As yet, its antigen is unknown. The sequencing sample was made of cultured CD4+ T cells from blood. This TCR derives from a human donor with COVID-19.

The CDR3 DNA follows: TGTGCCAGCAGTTTTACTAGGGACAGCAACCATGAGCAGTACTTC. This sequence encodes CASSFTRDSNHEQYF. The chain combines TRBV6-7 with TRBJ2-7, with 7 bases aligning to TRBD1. TRBV6-7 is filed as an ORF, its function uncertain. The J segment lost 7 bases and the V segment lost 4 bases, leaving 13 bases of the junction unmatched. This CDR3 spans 15 amino acids.